This T cell receptor beta chain was retrieved from a study of blood T cell repertoires in COVID-19 (TCRdb year 2020). For the study in its entirety: Collaborator samples came from the United States, Italy and Spain and covered acute and convalescent phases of COVID-19. The material from the prospective study consisted of cDNA or gDNA derived from T cells, B-cell-depleted T cells, or PBMCs. The dataset comprised deeply sampled blood TCRbeta repertoires from subjects exposed to, actively infected with, or recovered from COVID-19. Samples came from the ongoing ImmuneRACE study (first 160 participants) plus 1,254 subjects from 6 global collaborators. Nearly every sample came with metadata listing a de-identified subject ID, COVID-19 status, age in years and sex. Where available, HLA class I and class II types were obtained from metadata supplied by the sample provider rather than from assay-based typing. The repertoires were released in a freely available public database intended as a resource for research on the immune response to SARS-CoV-2.

CDR1 and CDR2 are read off the germline V gene as SGHRS and YFSETQ. A distance of 9 bases separates the germline ends of V and J, which lose 0 bases and 2 bases respectively. The CDR3 goes from the cysteine to the phenylalanine over 15 residues. CDR3 DNA is the only sequence kept; it has 45 bases, read in frame from the first base. To note about this clone: What antigen it recognizes has not been identified. Base qualities are not at hand, and no much larger clone is one base apart.

Participants in the prospective study were enrolled through a virtual design, were aged roughly 18 to 90 years, and lived in about 25 United States geographic areas. In the prospective study, participants were assigned to cohorts based on the clinical history participants reported in a screening survey and a study questionnaire. Recovered participants in ImmuneRACE Cohort 3 were defined as having two consecutive negative NP/OP PCR tests, clearance from a healthcare professional, or resolution of symptoms. Mobile phlebotomists in the prospective study collected whole blood, serum and a nasopharyngeal or oropharyngeal swab from every participant. Over an approximately 2-month period, participants in the prospective study had the option of providing additional blood draws and questionnaires. Before DNA extraction, blood samples from the prospective study were shipped at room temperature or frozen.

General conclusions and limits of the study: Clinical and demographic metadata were provided uncurated, with the amount varying by source and participant.

TCRbeta CDR3 regions were amplified from genomic DNA using the immunoSEQ Assay, a bias-controlled multiplex PCR. The authors' analysis ran thus. The number of nucleated cells in each sample was estimated from the amplification of reference gene primers within the assay. To quantify the absolute abundance of each unique TCRbeta CDR3 rearrangement, sequence reads were collapsed and filtered. For each sample, productive Simpson clonality was calculated as the square root of Simpson's diversity index over productive rearrangements. TCRdb took over this immuneACCESS table, retaining in-frame rearrangements with V and J assigned. Such tables are incomplete; in checked studies, under half of the missing clones stem from an unresolved V gene, and the remainder is unexplained. From that table come the V and J calls and clone size; the DNA was used to work out D and trimming. Across this sample there are roughly 400,000 clones, with roughly 90% seen only once. The top ten clonotypes cover about 1.7% of the sample.

The receptor chain draws on TRBV5-1 and TRBJ1-5; TRBD1 is a possible D gene, resting on 5 matching bases. The sequenced sample was PBMCs or T cells enriched from blood (not recorded which). The TCR originated in a woman aged 30 to 39 who had recovered from COVID-19. CDR3 sequence: CASSLEGFGNQPQHF. The bases read TGCGCCAGCAGCTTGGAGGGGTTTGGCAATCAGCCCCAGCATTTT.